A selection of T cell receptor beta chains follows, all from one sample in a study of blood T cell repertoires in COVID-19. Here immunoSEQ multiplex PCR was the method, and the copy in TCRdb shows in-frame clones only, minus some. The repertoire holds some 200,000 clones, with around 87% as singletons. The sequencing input was peripheral blood. The origin of the receptors is a man in his forties with active or convalescent COVID-19. Both conserved end residues are part of each CDR3. A D gene is named only where the DNA matches it firmly. The size field is filled for only some rows; it gives once, few, many or a size class.

j_call v_call clone_size d_call cdr3_aa cdr3_nt
TRBJ1-3 TRBV6-1 many NA CASSESAGNTIYF TGTGCCAGCAGTGAGTCGGCTGGAAACACCATATATTTT
TRBJ2-1 TRBV4-2 NA TRBD1 CASSQGGQGLHNEQFF TGTGCCAGCAGCCAAGGGGGACAGGGGTTACACAATGAGCAGTTCTTC
TRBJ2-1 TRBV6-1 NA TRBD2 CASSEAGGGAIYEQFF TGTGCCAGCAGTGAAGCGGGCGGGGGGGCCATCTATGAGCAGTTCTTC
TRBJ2-4 TRBV5-1 NA NA CASSLGGAKNIQYF TGCGCCAGCAGCTTGGGAGGGGCCAAAAACATTCAGTACTTC
TRBJ2-7 TRBV5-4 NA NA CASRQQGFYEQYF TGTGCCAGCAGACAACAGGGCTTCTACGAGCAGTACTTC
TRBJ2-3 TRBV6-6 NA TRBD1 CASSPGGAAVDTQYF TGTGCCAGCAGCCCAGGGGGCGCCGCCGTAGATACGCAGTATTTT
TRBJ1-1 TRBV15 NA TRBD1 CATSRAGTGGTEAFF TGTGCCACCAGCAGAGCCGGGACAGGGGGGACTGAAGCTTTCTTT
TRBJ2-7 TRBV6-4 NA NA CASSDSRGPYEQYF TGTGCCAGCAGTGACTCGAGAGGGCCATACGAGCAGTACTTC
TRBJ1-1 TRBV4-3 NA NA CASSQGGPEAFF TGCGCCAGCAGCCAAGGTGGGCCTGAAGCTTTCTTT
TRBJ2-3 TRBV7-2 few TRBD2 CASSLVGGRKTDTQYF TGTGCCAGCAGCTTAGTAGGCGGGAGAAAAACAGATACGCAGTATTTT
TRBJ1-1 TRBV5-4 NA NA CASSHAVNMNTEAFF TGTGCCAGCAGCCACGCAGTTAACATGAACACTGAAGCTTTCTTT
TRBJ1-5 TRBV2 NA TRBD1 CASRMRQGSNQPQHF TGTGCCAGCAGAATGAGACAGGGGAGCAATCAGCCCCAGCATTTT
TRBJ1-1 TRBV2 NA TRBD1 CASGQDRGLAFF TGTGCCAGCGGCCAAGACAGGGGGTTAGCTTTCTTT
TRBJ1-2 TRBV2 once TRBD1 CASTTLTGGISGYTF TGTGCCAGCACCACCTTGACAGGGGGCATAAGTGGCTACACCTTC
TRBJ1-1 TRBV5-5 NA TRBD1 CASSPQQGLNTEAFF TGTGCCAGCAGCCCACAACAGGGGTTGAACACTGAAGCTTTCTTT
TRBJ1-1 TRBV29-1 NA NA CSVVREGTEAFF TGCAGCGTTGTGCGCGAGGGAACTGAAGCTTTCTTT
TRBJ1-5 TRBV12-3/TRBV12-4 NA NA CASMKVRDQPQHF TGTGCCAGCATGAAGGTTCGGGATCAGCCCCAGCATTTT
TRBJ2-1 TRBV6-5 NA NA CASSPDQAEQFF TGTGCCAGCAGCCCAGACCAGGCTGAGCAGTTCTTC
TRBJ1-1 TRBV9 NA NA CASSVGDSGNTEAFF TGTGCCAGCAGCGTAGGGGACTCGGGGAACACTGAAGCTTTCTTT
TRBJ1-1 TRBV7-9 NA NA CASSPPGVNTEAFF TGTGCCAGCAGCCCCCCGGGGGTGAACACTGAAGCTTTCTTT
TRBJ2-1 TRBV5-4 once TRBD2 CASTTAGGAYNEQFF TGTGCCAGCACAACCGCGGGGGGGGCGTACAATGAGCAGTTCTTC
TRBJ2-1 TRBV29-1 NA TRBD2 CSVGGSPSSYNEQFF TGCAGCGTGGGAGGGTCACCATCCTCCTACAATGAGCAGTTCTTC
TRBJ1-2 TRBV19 once NA CASSTQGGELYGYTF TGTGCCAGTAGTACTCAGGGAGGGGAACTCTATGGCTACACCTTC
TRBJ2-5 TRBV5-1 NA NA CASSLDRRETQYF TGCGCCAGCAGCTTGGACAGACGGGAGACCCAGTACTTC
TRBJ1-2 TRBV7-8 NA NA CASSLGVAPNYGYTF TGTGCCAGCAGCTTAGGGGTAGCACCTAACTATGGCTACACCTTC
TRBJ2-7 TRBV10-3 once TRBD1 CAISESTRGTGRPYEQYF TGTGCCATCAGTGAGTCGACTCGAGGGACAGGGAGGCCCTACGAGCAGTACTTC
TRBJ2-2 TRBV4-1 NA TRBD2 CASSQEIPPGLVELELFF TGCGCCAGCAGCCAAGAAATTCCACCGGGACTAGTGGAGTTGGAGCTGTTTTTT
TRBJ2-2 TRBV7-9 once TRBD2 CASSFLTSGAYTGELFF TGTGCCAGCAGCTTCCTTACTAGCGGGGCTTACACCGGGGAGCTGTTTTTT
TRBJ1-2 TRBV28 NA TRBD1 CASSFSSQGEGGYTF TGTGCCAGCAGTTTCTCGAGTCAGGGGGAAGGTGGCTACACCTTC
TRBJ1-2 TRBV2 NA TRBD1 CASLRTGTGANYGYTF TGTGCCAGCCTTAGAACAGGGACAGGAGCTAACTATGGCTACACCTTC
TRBJ1-1 TRBV5-5 NA NA CASSLSPQNTEAFF TGTGCCAGCAGCCTGTCCCCACAGAACACTGAAGCTTTCTTT
TRBJ1-1 TRBV5-1 NA TRBD1 CASSLAGTGNTEAFF TGCGCCAGCAGCTTGGCCGGGACAGGGAACACTGAAGCTTTCTTT
TRBJ2-3 TRBV15 NA NA CATSRDPNQRWASTDTQYF TGTGCCACCAGCAGAGATCCGAATCAAAGGTGGGCTAGCACAGATACGCAGTATTTT
TRBJ1-1 TRBV18 NA TRBD1 CASSQGQANTEAFF TGTGCCAGCTCACAAGGACAGGCGAACACTGAAGCTTTCTTT
TRBJ1-2 TRBV30 NA TRBD1 CAWSVGDRVGGYTF TGTGCCTGGAGTGTAGGAGACAGGGTAGGTGGCTACACCTTC
TRBJ1-1 TRBV28 NA TRBD1 CASTWGQVPTEAFF TGTGCCAGCACCTGGGGACAGGTTCCCACTGAAGCTTTCTTT
TRBJ1-4 TRBV11-2 NA NA CASSLRGYATNEKLFF TGTGCCAGCAGCTTGCGGGGGTATGCAACTAATGAAAAACTGTTTTTT
TRBJ2-5 TRBV5-4 NA TRBD2 CASSGSPLAGFTETQYF TGTGCCAGCAGCGGGTCCCCCCTAGCGGGGTTTACAGAGACCCAGTACTTC
TRBJ1-5 TRBV27 NA NA CASSFGQSVNQPQHF TGTGCCAGCAGTTTCGGACAGTCAGTCAATCAGCCCCAGCATTTT
TRBJ1-2 TRBV9 NA NA CASSPRDTSYGYTF TGTGCCAGCAGCCCTCGGGACACTAGTTATGGCTACACCTTC
TRBJ1-5 TRBV28 NA NA CASRIGDFNQPQHF TGTGCCAGCAGAATAGGGGACTTCAATCAGCCCCAGCATTTT
TRBJ2-5 TRBV19 NA TRBD1 CASSPPGQGVKQETQYF TGTGCCAGTAGTCCCCCGGGACAGGGAGTAAAACAAGAGACCCAGTACTTC
TRBJ2-1 TRBV29-1 NA NA CSVVPKSSYNEQFF TGCAGCGTTGTCCCCAAGAGCTCCTACAATGAGCAGTTCTTC
TRBJ1-2 TRBV10-3 NA NA CAISESATNYGYTF TGTGCCATCAGTGAGTCAGCTACTAACTATGGCTACACCTTC
TRBJ1-2 TRBV2 NA TRBD1 CASTGDRGPYGYTF TGTGCCAGCACTGGTGACAGGGGACCTTATGGCTACACCTTC
TRBJ2-7 TRBV4-1 NA TRBD1 CASSQFDRENEQYF TGCGCCAGCAGCCAATTCGACAGGGAAAACGAGCAGTACTTC
TRBJ2-3 TRBV5-1 NA TRBD2 CASSSGLFSTDTQYF TGCGCCAGCAGCTCGGGACTATTCAGCACAGATACGCAGTATTTT
TRBJ1-2 TRBV19 NA NA CASSPPDTPRDYGYTF TGTGCCAGTAGTCCCCCCGACACCCCGCGGGACTATGGCTACACCTTC
TRBJ1-2 TRBV10-3 NA TRBD1 CAISGPGTGNGGYTF TGTGCCATCAGTGGACCCGGGACAGGGAATGGTGGCTACACCTTC
TRBJ1-2 TRBV3-1/TRBV3-2 NA TRBD1 CASSQGGGGTNYGYTF TGTGCCAGCAGCCAAGGAGGAGGGGGCACTAACTATGGCTACACCTTC
TRBJ2-3 TRBV3-1/TRBV3-2 NA NA CASSPHRGRGTDTQYF TGTGCCAGCAGCCCGCACCGTGGGCGAGGCACAGATACGCAGTATTTT
TRBJ1-5 TRBV7-9 NA NA CASSLSNQPQHF TGTGCCAGCAGCTTATCAAATCAGCCCCAGCATTTT
TRBJ1-5 TRBV27 NA NA CASSLLPPGLKSNQPQHF TGTGCCAGCAGTTTATTGCCACCGGGACTGAAAAGCAATCAGCCCCAGCATTTT
TRBJ2-7 TRBV4-3 few TRBD2 CASSRELAGGSYEQYF TGCGCCAGCAGCCGAGAACTAGCGGGGGGGTCGTACGAGCAGTACTTC
TRBJ1-6 TRBV5-1 few NA CASSLISAGPNSPLHF TGCGCCAGCAGCTTGATATCGGCAGGGCCCAATTCACCCCTCCACTTT
TRBJ2-4 TRBV28 NA TRBD2 CASSQTGTSGALAKNIQYF TGTGCCAGCAGCCAAACCGGGACTAGCGGGGCCCTTGCCAAAAACATTCAGTACTTC
TRBJ2-7 TRBV27 NA NA CASSLAGADEQYF TGTGCCAGCAGTTTGGCGGGGGCGGACGAGCAGTACTTC
TRBJ1-2 TRBV2 few NA CASRAGVGYTF TGTGCCAGCAGGGCAGGGGTTGGCTACACCTTC
TRBJ1-2 TRBV9 NA TRBD1 CASSVTGTGLNYGYTF TGTGCCAGCAGCGTGACGGGGACAGGACTTAACTATGGCTACACCTTC